What follows is one TCR beta chain and its context. Its antigen is unidentified. This sample stems from a study of CD8 T cells in Susac syndrome. Study background: Active disease was present in about 6 of the sequenced Susac syndrome patients, and remission in under ten. When blood was drawn, patients with Susac syndrome were on intravenous immunoglobulin alone, on corticosteroids, or therapy-naive.

Findings and caveats of the study: Clonal expansion was not observed in the Susac syndrome CD4+ T cell repertoires.

After extraction with the RNeasy kit, roughly 0.45 to 1 ug of the RNA was reverse transcribed using random hexamers. Coverage of TCR beta CDR3 amplification by immunoSEQ multiplex PCR extended to 54 Vbeta and 13 Jbeta. TCRdb recomputed calls from the immunoSEQ multiplex PCR reads with MiXCR, one row per CDR3 protein. The data contain some 160,000 distinct CDR3 sequences, roughly 92% of them singletons. Input material: CD4+ T cells from PBMCs. This clonotype was obtained from a human donor with Susac syndrome.

The CDR3 sequence: CASSRTGGPQFF. In nucleotides, the CDR3 is TGTGCCAGCAGTCGTACGGGGGGCCCTCAGTTCTTC. This sequence joins TRBV12-3 or TRBV12-4 and TRBJ2-1, with a tentative D call TRBD2 (7 bases). V was pared by 5 bases and J by 13 bases, with 15 bases between. The CDR3 extends over 12 amino acids.